One T cell receptor beta chain is described in this entry. Its antigen is undetermined. Germline V lookup: CDR1 LNHNV, CDR2 YYDKDF (reference sequence). Deletions cut 1 base from V and 7 bases from J, with 7 bases between. The CDR3 totals 12 residues. The sample originates from a study of cytomegalovirus exposure and HLA in healthy donors. General study findings and limits: Specificity of a few CMV-associated chains for CMV antigens was verified in vitro. It was found in a later analysis that first-cohort TCR clusters tended to co-occur in the 100 to 150 validation repertoires.

TCRdb's table, derived via immunoSEQ multiplex PCR, lists solely in-frame clones and lacks some. Of 300,000 or so clones in the sample, 70% to 90% are singletons; the top ten hold approximately 0.95%. The study drew the donors from its roughly 130-subject validation cohort, separate from the roughly 700-subject first cohort. The chain employs TRBV15 and TRBJ1-2; D gene uncertain. This TCR derives from a man aged 25 to 40 in good health and CMV-seronegative. The sample comprised PBMCs. The CDR3 region has the DNA TGTGCCACCAGCAGAGCCGGCGGTGGCTACACCTTC. Translation: CATSRAGGGYTF. The entire variable domain, with the rest obtained from reference TRBV15 and TRBJ1-2, is as follows: DAMVIQNPRYQVTQFGKPVTLSCSQTLNHNVMYWYQQKSSQAPKLLFHYYDKDFNNEADTPDNFQSRRPNTSFCFLDIRSPGLGDTAMYLCATSRAGGGYTFGSGTRLTVV.